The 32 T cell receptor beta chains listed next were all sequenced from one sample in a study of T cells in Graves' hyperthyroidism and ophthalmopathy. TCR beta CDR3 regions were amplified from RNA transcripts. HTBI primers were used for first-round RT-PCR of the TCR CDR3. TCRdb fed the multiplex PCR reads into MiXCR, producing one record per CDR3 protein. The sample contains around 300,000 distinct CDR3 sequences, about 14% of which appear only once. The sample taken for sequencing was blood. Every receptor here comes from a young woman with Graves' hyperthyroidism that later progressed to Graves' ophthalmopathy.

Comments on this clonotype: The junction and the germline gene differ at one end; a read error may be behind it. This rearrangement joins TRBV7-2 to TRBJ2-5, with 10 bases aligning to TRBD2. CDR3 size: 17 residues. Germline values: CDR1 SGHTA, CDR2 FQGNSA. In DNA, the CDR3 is TGTGCCAGCAGCCCCGGGATTGGACTAGCGGACCAGGAGACCCAGTACTTC. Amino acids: CASSPGIGLADQETQYF.

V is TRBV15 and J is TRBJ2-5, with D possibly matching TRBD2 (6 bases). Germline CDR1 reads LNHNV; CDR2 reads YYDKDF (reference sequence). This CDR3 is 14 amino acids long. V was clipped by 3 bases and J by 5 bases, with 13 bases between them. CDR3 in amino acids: CATSSSSSGETQYF. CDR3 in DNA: TGTGCCACCAGCAGCTCCTCAAGCGGGGAGACCCAGTACTTC.

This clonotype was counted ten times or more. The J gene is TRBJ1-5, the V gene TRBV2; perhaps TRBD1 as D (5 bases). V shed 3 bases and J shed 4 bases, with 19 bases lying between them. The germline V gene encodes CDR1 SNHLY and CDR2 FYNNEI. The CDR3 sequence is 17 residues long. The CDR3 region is CASSEGEGWAQNQPQHF. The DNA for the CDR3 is TGTGCCAGCAGTGAGGGGGAGGGGTGGGCTCAAAATCAGCCCCAGCATTTT.

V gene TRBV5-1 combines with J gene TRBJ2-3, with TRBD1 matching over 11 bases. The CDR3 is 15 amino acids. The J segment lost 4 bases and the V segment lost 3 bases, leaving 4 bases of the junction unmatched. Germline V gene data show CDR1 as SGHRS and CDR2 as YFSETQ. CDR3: CASSSWTGGADTQYF. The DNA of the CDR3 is TGCGCCAGCAGCTCGTGGACAGGGGGCGCAGATACGCAGTATTTT.

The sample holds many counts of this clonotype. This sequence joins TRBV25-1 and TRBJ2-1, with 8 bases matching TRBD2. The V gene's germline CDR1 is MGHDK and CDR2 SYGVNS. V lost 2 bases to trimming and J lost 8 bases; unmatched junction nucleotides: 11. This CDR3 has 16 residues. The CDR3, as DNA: TGTGCCAGCAGTGAAGGTATAGCGGGGAGCGGATATGAGCAGTTCTTC. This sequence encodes CASSEGIAGSGYEQFF.

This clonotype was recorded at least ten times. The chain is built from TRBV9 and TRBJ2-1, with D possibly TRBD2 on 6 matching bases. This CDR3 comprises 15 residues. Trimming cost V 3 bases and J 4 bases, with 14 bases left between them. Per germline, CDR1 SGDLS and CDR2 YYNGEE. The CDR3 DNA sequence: TGTGCCAGCAGCGCCGGGGCGGGATTGTACAATGAGCAGTTCTTC. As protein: CASSAGAGLYNEQFF.

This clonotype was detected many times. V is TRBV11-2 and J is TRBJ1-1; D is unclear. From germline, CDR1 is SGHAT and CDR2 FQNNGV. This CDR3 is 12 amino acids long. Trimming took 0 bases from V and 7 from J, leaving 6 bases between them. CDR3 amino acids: CASSLDGVEAFF. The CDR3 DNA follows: TGTGCCAGCAGCTTAGATGGAGTTGAAGCTTTCTTT.

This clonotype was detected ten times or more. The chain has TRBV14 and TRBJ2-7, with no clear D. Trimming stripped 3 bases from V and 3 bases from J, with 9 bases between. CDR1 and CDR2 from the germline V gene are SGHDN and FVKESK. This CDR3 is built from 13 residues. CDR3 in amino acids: CASSQPPGYEQYF. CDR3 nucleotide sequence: TGTGCCAGCAGCCAGCCTCCCGGCTACGAGCAGTACTTC.

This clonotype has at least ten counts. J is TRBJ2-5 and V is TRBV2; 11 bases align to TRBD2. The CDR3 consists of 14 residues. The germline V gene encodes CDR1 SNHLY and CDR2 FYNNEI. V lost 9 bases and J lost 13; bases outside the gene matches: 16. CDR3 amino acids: CASRIGTSGGERYF. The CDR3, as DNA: TGTGCCAGTAGGATTGGGACTAGCGGAGGGGAACGGTACTTC.

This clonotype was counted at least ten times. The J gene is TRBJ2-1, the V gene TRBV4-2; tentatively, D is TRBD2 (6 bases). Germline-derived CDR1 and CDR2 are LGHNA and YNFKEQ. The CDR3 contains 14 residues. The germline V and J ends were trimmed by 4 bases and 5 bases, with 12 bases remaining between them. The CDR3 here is CASSPGLRDNEQFF. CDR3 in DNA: TGTGCCAGCAGCCCGGGACTGAGGGACAATGAGCAGTTCTTC.

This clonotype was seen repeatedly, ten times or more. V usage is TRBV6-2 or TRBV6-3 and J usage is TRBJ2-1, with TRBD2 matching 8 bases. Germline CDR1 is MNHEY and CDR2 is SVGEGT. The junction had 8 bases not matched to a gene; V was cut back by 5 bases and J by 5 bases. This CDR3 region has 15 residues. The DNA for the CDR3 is TGTGCCAGCAGTGCCGGTGGCGGGAGGAACAATGAGCAGTTCTTC. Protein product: CASSAGGGRNNEQFF.

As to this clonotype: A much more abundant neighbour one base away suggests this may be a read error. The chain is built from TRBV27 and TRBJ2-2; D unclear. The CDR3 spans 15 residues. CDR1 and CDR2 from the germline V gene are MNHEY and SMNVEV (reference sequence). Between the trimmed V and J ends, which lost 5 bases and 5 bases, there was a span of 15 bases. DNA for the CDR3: TGTGCCAGCAGTCCGAGCGCCGATTTTACCGGGGAGCTGTTTTTT. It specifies CASSPSADFTGELFF.

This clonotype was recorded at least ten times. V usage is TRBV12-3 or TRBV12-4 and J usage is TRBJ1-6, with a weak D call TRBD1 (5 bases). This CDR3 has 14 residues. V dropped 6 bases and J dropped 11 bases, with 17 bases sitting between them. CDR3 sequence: CASSLKGSGAPLHF. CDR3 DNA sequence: TGTGCCAGCAGCTTGAAGGGGAGTGGGGCACCCCTCCACTTT.

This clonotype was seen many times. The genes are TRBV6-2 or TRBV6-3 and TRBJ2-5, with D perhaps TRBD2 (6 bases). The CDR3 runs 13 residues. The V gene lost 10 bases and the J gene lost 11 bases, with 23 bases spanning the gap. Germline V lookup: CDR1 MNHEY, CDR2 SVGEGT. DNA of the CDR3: TGTGCCACCCGAACGGGACTGACGACGCTACAGTACTTC. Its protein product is CATRTGLTTLQYF.

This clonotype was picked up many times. CDR3 protein: CASSLNTGTGRMNGQFF. CDR3 nucleotides: TGTGCCAGCAGTTTAAACACCGGGACAGGGCGTATGAACGGGCAGTTCTTC. V is TRBV27 and J is TRBJ2-1, with 9 bases aligning to TRBD1. V gave up 2 bases and J gave up 12 bases; unmatched junction bases: 17. Germline CDR1 reads MNHEY; CDR2 reads SMNVEV (reference sequence). The CDR3 is 17 amino acids.

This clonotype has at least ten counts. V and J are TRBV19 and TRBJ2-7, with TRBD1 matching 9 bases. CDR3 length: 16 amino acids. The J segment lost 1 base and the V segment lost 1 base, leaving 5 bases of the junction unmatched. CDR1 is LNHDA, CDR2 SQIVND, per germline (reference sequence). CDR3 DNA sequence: TGTGCCAGTAGTATAGCCTCCGGGACAGGGTCCTACGAGCAGTACTTC. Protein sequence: CASSIASGTGSYEQYF.

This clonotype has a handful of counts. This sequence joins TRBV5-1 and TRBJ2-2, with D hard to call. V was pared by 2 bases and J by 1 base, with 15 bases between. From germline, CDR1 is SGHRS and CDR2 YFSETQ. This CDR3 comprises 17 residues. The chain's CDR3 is CASSFFVAELNTGELFF. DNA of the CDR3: TGCGCCAGCAGCTTCTTCGTTGCGGAGTTGAACACCGGGGAGCTGTTTTTT.

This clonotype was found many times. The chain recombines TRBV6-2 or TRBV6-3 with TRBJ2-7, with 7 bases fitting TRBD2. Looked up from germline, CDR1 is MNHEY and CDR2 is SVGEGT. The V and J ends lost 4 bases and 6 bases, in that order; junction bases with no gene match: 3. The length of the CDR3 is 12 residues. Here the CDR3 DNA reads TGTGCCAGCAGTTTCCAGCGGGGCGAGCAGTACTTC. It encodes CASSFQRGEQYF.

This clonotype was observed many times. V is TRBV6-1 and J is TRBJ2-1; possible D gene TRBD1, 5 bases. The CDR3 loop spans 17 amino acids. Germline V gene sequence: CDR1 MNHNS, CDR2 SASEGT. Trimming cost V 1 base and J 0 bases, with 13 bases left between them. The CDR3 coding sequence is TGTGCCAGCAGTGAAGGGGGCTACATTAGCTCCTACAATGAGCAGTTCTTC. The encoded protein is CASSEGGYISSYNEQFF.

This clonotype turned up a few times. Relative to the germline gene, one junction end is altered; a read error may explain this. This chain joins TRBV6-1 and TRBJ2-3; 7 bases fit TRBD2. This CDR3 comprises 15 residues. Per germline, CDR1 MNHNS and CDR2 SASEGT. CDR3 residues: CASSQAGPSTDTQYF. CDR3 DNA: TGTGCCAGCAGTCAAGCGGGGCCTAGCACAGATACGCAGTATTTT.

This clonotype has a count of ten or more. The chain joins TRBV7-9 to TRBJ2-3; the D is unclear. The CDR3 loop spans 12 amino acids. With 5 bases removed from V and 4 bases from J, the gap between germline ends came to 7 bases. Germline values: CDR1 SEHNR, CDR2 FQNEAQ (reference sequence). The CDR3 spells CASSPSSDTQYF. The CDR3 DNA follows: TGTGCCAGCAGCCCATCCTCAGATACGCAGTATTTT.

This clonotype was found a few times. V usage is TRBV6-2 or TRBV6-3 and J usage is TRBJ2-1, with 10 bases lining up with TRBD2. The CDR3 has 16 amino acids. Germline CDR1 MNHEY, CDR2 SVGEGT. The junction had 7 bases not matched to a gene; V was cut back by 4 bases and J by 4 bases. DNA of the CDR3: TGTGCCAGCAGTTTGCTAGCGGGAGAGGGGTACAATGAGCAGTTCTTC. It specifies CASSLLAGEGYNEQFF.

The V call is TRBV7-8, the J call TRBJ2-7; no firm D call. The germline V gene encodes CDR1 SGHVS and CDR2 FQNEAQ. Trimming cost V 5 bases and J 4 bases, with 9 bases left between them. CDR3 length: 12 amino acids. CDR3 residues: CASSAMTYEQYF. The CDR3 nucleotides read TGTGCCAGCAGCGCGATGACTTACGAGCAGTACTTC.

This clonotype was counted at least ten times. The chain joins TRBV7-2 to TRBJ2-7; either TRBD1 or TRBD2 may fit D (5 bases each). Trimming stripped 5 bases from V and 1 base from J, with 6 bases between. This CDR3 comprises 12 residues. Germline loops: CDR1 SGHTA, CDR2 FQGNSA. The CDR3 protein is CASSGGSYEQYF. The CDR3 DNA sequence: TGTGCCAGCAGCGGGGGATCCTACGAGCAGTACTTC.

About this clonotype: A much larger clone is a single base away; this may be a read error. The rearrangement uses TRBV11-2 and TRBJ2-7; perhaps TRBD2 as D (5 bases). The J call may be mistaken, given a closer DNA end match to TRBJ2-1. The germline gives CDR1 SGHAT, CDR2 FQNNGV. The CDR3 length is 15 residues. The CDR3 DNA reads TGTGCCAGCAGCCAAACTCCCGGGGATCCCTACGAGCAGTTCTTC. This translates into CASSQTPGDPYEQFF.

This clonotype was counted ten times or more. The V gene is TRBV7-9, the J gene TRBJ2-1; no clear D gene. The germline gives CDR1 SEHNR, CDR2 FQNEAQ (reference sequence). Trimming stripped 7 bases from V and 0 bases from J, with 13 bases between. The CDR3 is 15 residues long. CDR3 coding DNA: TGTGCCAGCACCCGCGGTGCGGACTCCTACAATGAGCAGTTCTTC. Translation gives CASTRGADSYNEQFF. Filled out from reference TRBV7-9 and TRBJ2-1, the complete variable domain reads DTGVSQNPRHKITKRGQNVTFRCDPISEHNRLYWYRQTLGQGPEFLTYFQNEAQLEKSRLLSDRFSAERPKGSFSTLEIQRTEQGDSAMYLCASTRGADSYNEQFFGPGTRLTVL.

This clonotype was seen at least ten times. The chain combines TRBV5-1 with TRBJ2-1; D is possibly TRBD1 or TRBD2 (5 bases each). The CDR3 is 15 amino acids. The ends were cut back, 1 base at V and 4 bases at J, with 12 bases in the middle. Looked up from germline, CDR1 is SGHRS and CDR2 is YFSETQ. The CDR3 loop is CASSLMGTFYNEQFF. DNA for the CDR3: TGCGCCAGCAGCTTGATGGGGACCTTTTACAATGAGCAGTTCTTC.

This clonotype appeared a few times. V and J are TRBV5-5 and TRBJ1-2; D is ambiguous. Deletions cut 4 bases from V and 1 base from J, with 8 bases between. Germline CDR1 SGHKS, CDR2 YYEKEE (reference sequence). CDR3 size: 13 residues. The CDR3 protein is CASSPGINYGYTF. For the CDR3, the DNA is TGTGCCAGCAGCCCCGGGATTAACTATGGCTACACCTTC.

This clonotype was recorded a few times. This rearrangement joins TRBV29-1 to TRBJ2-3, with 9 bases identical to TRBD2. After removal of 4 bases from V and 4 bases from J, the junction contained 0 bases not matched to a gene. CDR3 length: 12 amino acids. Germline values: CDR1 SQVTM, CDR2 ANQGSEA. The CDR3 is CSVGLAADTQYF. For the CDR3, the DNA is TGCAGCGTTGGACTAGCGGCAGATACGCAGTATTTT.

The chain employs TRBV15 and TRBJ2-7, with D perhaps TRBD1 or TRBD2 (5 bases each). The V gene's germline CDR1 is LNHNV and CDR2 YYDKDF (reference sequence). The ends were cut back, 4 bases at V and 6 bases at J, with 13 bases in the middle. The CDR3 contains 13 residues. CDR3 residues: CATSTWDVSEQYF. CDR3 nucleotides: TGTGCCACCAGCACATGGGACGTAAGCGAGCAGTACTTC.

CDR3 nucleotide sequence: TGTGCCAGCAGTGCTCGGGGGACGATGAACACTGAAGCTTTCTTT. Its translation: CASSARGTMNTEAFF. V gene TRBV12-3 or TRBV12-4 combines with J gene TRBJ1-1; D may be TRBD1 (5 bases). This CDR3 region has 15 residues. V was trimmed by 5 bases and J by 0 bases, leaving 13 bases between them.

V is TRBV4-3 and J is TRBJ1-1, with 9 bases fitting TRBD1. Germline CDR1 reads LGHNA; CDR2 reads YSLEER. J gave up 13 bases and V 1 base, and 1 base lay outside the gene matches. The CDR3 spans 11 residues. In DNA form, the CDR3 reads TGCGCCAGCAGCCAAGGGGGACAGGGTTTCTTT. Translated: CASSQGGQGFF.